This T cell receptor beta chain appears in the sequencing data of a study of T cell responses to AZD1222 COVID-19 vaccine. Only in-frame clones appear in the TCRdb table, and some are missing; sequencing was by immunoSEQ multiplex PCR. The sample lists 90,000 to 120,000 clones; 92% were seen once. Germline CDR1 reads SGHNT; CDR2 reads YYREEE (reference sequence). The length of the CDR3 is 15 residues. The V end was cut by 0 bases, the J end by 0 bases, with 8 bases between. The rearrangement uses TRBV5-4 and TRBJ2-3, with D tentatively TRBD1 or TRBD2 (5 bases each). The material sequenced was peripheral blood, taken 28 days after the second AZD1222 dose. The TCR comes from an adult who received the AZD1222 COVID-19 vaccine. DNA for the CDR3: TGTGCCAGCAGCTTGGACGGGGCCAGCACAGATACGCAGTATTTT. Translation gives CASSLDGASTDTQYF.